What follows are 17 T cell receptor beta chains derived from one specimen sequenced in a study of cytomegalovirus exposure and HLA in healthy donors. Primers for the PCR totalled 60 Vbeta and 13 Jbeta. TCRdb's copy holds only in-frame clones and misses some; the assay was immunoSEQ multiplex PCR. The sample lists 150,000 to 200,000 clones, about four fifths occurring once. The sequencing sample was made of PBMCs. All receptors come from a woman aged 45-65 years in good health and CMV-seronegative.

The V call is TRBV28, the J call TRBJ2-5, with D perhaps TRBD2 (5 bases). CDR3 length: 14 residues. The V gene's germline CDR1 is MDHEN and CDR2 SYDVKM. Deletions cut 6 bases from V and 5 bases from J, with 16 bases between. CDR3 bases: TGTGCCAGCAGCGGACTCCCTCCCGGGGAGACCCAGTACTTC. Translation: CASSGLPPGETQYF.

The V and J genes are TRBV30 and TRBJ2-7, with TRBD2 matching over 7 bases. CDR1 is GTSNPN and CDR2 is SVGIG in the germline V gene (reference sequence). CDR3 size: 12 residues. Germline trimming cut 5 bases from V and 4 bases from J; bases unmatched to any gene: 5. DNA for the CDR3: TGTGCCTGGCGCAGGGAGGGATACGAGCAGTACTTC. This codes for CAWRREGYEQYF.

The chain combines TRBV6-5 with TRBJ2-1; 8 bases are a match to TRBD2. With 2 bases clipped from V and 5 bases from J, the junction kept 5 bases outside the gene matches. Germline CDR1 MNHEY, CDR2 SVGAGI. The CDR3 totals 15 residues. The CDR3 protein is CASSYGGLVDNEQFF. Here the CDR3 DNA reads TGTGCCAGCAGTTACGGGGGACTAGTCGACAATGAGCAGTTCTTC.

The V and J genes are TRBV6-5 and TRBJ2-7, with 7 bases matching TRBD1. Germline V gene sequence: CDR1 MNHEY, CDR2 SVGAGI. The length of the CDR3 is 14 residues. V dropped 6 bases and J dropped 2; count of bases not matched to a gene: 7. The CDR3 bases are TGTGCCAGCAGGTGGGACAGAGGAACCTACGAGCAGTACTTC. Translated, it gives CASRWDRGTYEQYF.

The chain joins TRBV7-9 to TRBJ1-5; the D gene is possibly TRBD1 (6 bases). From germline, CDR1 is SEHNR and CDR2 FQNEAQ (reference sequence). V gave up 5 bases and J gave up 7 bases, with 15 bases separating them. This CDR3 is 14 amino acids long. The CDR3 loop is CASSQEGGRQPQHF. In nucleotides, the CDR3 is TGTGCCAGCAGCCAGGAAGGGGGTAGGCAGCCCCAGCATTTT.

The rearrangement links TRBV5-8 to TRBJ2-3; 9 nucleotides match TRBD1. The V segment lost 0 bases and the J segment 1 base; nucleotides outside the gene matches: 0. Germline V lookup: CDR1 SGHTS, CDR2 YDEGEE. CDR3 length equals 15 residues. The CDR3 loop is CASSLGDRGTDTQYF. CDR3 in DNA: TGTGCCAGCAGCTTGGGGGACAGGGGCACAGATACGCAGTATTTT.

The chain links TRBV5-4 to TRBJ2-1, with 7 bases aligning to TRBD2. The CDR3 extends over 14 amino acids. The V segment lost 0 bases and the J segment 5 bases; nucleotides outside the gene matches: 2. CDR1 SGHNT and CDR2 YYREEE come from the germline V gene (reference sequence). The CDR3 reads CASSLVGGNNEQFF. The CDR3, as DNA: TGTGCCAGCAGCTTGGTGGGGGGGAACAATGAGCAGTTCTTC.

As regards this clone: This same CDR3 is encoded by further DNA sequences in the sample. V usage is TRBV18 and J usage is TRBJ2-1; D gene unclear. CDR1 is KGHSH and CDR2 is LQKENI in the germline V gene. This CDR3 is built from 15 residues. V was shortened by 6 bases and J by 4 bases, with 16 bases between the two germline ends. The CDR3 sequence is CASSPDAVRYNEQFF. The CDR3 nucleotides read TGTGCCAGCTCCCCTGATGCGGTACGGTACAATGAGCAGTTCTTC.

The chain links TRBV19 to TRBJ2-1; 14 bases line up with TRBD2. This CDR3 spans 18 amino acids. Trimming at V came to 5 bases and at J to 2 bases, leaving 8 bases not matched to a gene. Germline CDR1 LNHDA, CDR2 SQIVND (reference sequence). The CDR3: CASSLGLAGAPPYNEQFF. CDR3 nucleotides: TGTGCCAGTAGTCTGGGACTAGCGGGAGCTCCCCCCTACAATGAGCAGTTCTTC.

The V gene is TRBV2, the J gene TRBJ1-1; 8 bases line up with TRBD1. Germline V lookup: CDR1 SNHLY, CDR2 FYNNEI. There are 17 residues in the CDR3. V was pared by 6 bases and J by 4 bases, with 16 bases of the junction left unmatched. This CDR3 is CASSENPYGQGGTEAFF. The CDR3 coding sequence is TGTGCCAGCAGCGAAAACCCCTATGGACAGGGCGGCACTGAAGCTTTCTTT.

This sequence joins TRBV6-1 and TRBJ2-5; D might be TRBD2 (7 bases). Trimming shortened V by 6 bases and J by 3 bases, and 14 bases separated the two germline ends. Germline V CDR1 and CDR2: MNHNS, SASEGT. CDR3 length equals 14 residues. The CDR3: CASSGGRAEETQYF. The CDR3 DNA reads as TGTGCCAGCAGCGGGGGGCGGGCAGAAGAGACCCAGTACTTC.

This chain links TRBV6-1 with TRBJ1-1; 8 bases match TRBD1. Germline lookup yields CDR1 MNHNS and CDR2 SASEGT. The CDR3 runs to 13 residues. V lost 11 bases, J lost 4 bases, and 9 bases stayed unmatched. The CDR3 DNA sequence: TGTGCCGGACAGGGCATTTTAGGCACTGAAGCTTTCTTT. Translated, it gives CAGQGILGTEAFF.

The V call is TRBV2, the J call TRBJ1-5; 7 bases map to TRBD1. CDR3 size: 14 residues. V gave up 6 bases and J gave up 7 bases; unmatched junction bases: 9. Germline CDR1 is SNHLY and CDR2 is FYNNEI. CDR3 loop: CASREQGVKQPQHF. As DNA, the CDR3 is TGTGCCAGCAGGGAGCAGGGGGTTAAACAGCCCCAGCATTTT.

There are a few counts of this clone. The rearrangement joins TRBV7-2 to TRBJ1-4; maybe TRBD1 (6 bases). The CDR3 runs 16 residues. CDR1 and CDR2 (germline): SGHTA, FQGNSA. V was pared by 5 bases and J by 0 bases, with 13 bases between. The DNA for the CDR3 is TGTGCCAGCAGCCCTCAAACAGGGACAACTAATGAAAAACTGTTTTTT. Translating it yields CASSPQTGTTNEKLFF. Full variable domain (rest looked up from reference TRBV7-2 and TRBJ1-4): GAGVSQSPSNKVTEKGKDVELRCDPISGHTALYWYRQSLGQGLEFLIYFQGNSAPDKSGLPSDRFSAERTGGSVSTLTIQRTQQEDSAVYLCASSPQTGTTNEKLFFGSGTQLSVL.

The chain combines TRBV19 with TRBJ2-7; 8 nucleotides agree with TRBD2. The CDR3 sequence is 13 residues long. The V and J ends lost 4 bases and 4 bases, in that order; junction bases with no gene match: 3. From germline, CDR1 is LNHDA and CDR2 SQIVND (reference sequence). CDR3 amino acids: CASSTSGSYEQYF. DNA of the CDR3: TGTGCCAGTAGTACCAGCGGGAGTTACGAGCAGTACTTC. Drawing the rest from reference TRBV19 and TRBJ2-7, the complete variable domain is DGGITQSPKYLFRKEGQNVTLSCEQNLNHDAMYWYRQDPGQGLRLIYYSQIVNDFQKGDIAEGYSVSREKKESFPLTVTSAQKNPTAFYLCASSTSGSYEQYFGPGTRLTVT.

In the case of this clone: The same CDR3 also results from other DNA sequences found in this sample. In nucleotides, the CDR3 is TGTGCCAGCTCACCAGGGACAGGTTACAATGAGCAGTTCTTC. Its translation is CASSPGTGYNEQFF. The chain links TRBV18 to TRBJ2-1; 8 positions match TRBD1. Germline assignment: CDR1 KGHSH and CDR2 LQKENI. This CDR3 has 14 amino acids. The junction had 1 base not matched to a gene; V was cut back by 2 bases and J by 4 bases.

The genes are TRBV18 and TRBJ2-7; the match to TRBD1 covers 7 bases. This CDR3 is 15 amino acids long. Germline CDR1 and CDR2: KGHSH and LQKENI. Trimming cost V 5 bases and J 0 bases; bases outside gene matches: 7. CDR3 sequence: CASSTSTGSSYEQYF. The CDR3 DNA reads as TGTGCCAGCTCAACGTCGACAGGGAGCTCCTACGAGCAGTACTTC.